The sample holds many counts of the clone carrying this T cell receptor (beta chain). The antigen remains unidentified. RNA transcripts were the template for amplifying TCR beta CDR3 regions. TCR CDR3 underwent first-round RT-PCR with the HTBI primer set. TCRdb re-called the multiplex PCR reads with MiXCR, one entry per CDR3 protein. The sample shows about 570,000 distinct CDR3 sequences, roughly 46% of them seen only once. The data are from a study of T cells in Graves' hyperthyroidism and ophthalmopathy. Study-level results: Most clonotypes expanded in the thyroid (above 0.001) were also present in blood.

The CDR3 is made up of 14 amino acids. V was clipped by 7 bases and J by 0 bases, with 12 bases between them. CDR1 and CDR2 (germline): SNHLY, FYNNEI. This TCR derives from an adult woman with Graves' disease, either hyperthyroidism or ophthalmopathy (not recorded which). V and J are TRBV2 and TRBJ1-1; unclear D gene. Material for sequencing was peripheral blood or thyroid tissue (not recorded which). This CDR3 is CASTHPLMNTEAFF. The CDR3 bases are TGTGCCAGCACCCACCCACTTATGAACACTGAAGCTTTCTTT.